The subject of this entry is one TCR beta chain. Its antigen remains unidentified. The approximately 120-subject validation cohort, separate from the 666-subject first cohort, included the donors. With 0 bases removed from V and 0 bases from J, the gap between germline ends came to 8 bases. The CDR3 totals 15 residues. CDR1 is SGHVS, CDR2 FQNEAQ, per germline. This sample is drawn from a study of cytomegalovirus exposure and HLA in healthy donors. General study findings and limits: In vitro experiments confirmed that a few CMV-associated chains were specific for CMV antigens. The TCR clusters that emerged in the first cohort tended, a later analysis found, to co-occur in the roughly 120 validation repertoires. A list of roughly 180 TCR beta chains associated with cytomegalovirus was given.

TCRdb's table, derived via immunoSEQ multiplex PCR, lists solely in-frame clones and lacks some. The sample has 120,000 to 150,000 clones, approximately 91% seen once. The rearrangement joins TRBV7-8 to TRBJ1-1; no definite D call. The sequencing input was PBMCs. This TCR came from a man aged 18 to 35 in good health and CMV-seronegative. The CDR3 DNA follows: TGTGCCAGCAGCTTAGCCCGTACATTGAACACTGAAGCTTTCTTT. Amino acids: CASSLARTLNTEAFF.